At least ten counts were recorded for the clone carrying this TCR beta chain. The sample is drawn from a study of T cells in Graves' hyperthyroidism and ophthalmopathy. What was amplified from RNA transcripts were TCR beta CDR3 regions. The TCR CDR3 first-round RT-PCR relied on the HTBI primer set. TCRdb called the multiplex PCR reads again in MiXCR, with one record for every CDR3 protein. This sample has around 500,000 distinct CDR3 sequences, with approximately 15% found just once. Trimming pared 3 bases from V and 5 bases from J, leaving 15 bases between. The length of the CDR3 is 15 residues. The germline CDR1 and CDR2 sequences are KGHDR and SFDVKD.

Sequencing was carried out using blood. This TCR was recovered from a woman aged 18-29 years with Graves' hyperthyroidism. The chain links TRBV24-1 to TRBJ2-5, with D perhaps assigned TRBD1 or TRBD2 (5 bases each). CDR3 in amino acids: CATSDPRQGGETQYF. The CDR3 DNA reads TGTGCCACCAGTGATCCAAGGCAGGGCGGGGAGACCCAGTACTTC.